These T cell receptor beta chains were read from a single sample in a study of T cell changes during pregnancy in multiple sclerosis. Method: immunoSEQ multiplex PCR; TCRdb's copy keeps in-frame clones and lacks some. The sample shows more than 55,000 clones, less than 95% of them seen only once. This specimen consisted of peripheral blood, obtained after pregnancy. These receptors came from a female donor in good health, enrolled as a control in a pregnancy study. Both conserved end residues are part of each CDR3. Each record gives: clone size, V gene, J gene, D gene, CDR3 protein, CDR3 DNA. The D gene is left open where the match is weak. Rows give clone size only sometimes, using once, few, many, or a class for an expanded clone.

>few|TRBV27|TRBJ2-7|.
CASSLYGTPPGGEQYF
TGTGCCAGCAGTTTATACGGGACTCCTCCCGGGGGCGAGCAGTACTTC
>.|TRBV9|TRBJ2-5|TRBD2
CASSEGGLAQGETQYF
TGTGCCAGCAGCGAGGGGGGACTAGCACAGGGAGAGACCCAGTACTTC
>.|TRBV7-3|TRBJ2-3|TRBD2
CASSLTRENTDTQYF
TGTGCCAGCAGCTTAACGCGGGAGAACACAGATACGCAGTATTTT
>.|TRBV18|TRBJ1-2|.
CASSPVQNNYGYTF
TGTGCCAGCTCACCAGTCCAGAACAACTATGGCTACACCTTC
>.|TRBV18|TRBJ1-5|.
CASSPGRGNQPQHF
TGTGCCAGCTCACCAGGGAGAGGCAATCAGCCCCAGCATTTT
>once|TRBV12-2|TRBJ2-1|.
CASRAPPPGEGYNEQFF
TGTGCAAGTCGCGCACCCCCCCCGGGAGAGGGCTACAATGAGCAGTTCTTC
>.|TRBV27|TRBJ2-3|.
CASSPRQIHTDTQYF
TGTGCCAGCAGTCCACGACAGATCCACACAGATACGCAGTATTTT
>.|TRBV29-1|TRBJ2-3|TRBD2
CSVLAGGDDTQYF
TGCAGCGTGCTAGCGGGTGGGGACGATACGCAGTATTTT
>.|TRBV6-1|TRBJ2-7|TRBD1
CASSEYLAGTAAYEQYF
TGTGCCAGCAGTGAATATTTAGCAGGGACAGCAGCCTACGAGCAGTACTTC
>.|TRBV28|TRBJ2-3|TRBD2
CASSSNGRGGTDTQYF
TGTGCCAGCAGTTCAAACGGGAGGGGGGGCACAGATACGCAGTATTTT
>.|TRBV9|TRBJ1-5|.
CASSETLNQPQHF
TGTGCCAGCAGCGAGACACTTAATCAGCCCCAGCATTTT
>.|TRBV2|TRBJ2-1|TRBD2
CASDAGGPSYNEQFF
TGTGCCAGCGACGCGGGGGGCCCATCCTACAATGAGCAGTTCTTC
>.|TRBV19|TRBJ2-1|.
CASSIGVRAVNEQFF
TGTGCCAGTAGTATAGGGGTGCGGGCCGTAAATGAGCAGTTCTTC
>.|TRBV5-6|TRBJ1-2|.
CASSYAGTYGYTF
TGTGCCAGCAGCTACGCCGGGACATATGGCTACACCTTC
>few|TRBV7-8|TRBJ1-2|TRBD1
CASFSGQGYGYTF
TGTGCCAGCTTTTCGGGACAGGGCTATGGCTACACCTTC